This TCR beta chain was recovered during a study of blood T cells in healthy people across ages. Staff drew roughly 10 milliliters of peripheral blood from each donor. Germline CDR1 SGHRS, CDR2 YFSETQ. This CDR3 is 14 amino acids long. V was clipped by 2 bases and J by 1 base, with 8 bases between them. The use of a sample-barcoded 5' primer and a J-beta primer mix characterized a second PCR of about 6 to 11 cycles. TCRdb re-called the 5' RACE reads with MiXCR, one entry per CDR3 protein. The sample includes roughly 1.7 million distinct CDR3 sequences, almost 35% of them seen just once. This clonotype was found a few times.

The receptor comes from a young woman in good health. The sample comprised blood. V and J are TRBV5-1 and TRBJ2-3; D uncertain. CDR3 nucleotide sequence: TGCGCCAGCAGCTTCGGGCCGCGCACAGATACGCAGTATTTT. Translation gives CASSFGPRTDTQYF.